This T cell receptor (beta chain) was captured in a study of tumor and adjacent non-tumor tissue in lung cancer. No cell sorting was done before RNA was extracted from the tissue. The library came from three nested PCR rounds adapted from ARM-PCR protocols. TCRdb used MiXCR to reprocess the multiplex PCR reads, holding one entry per CDR3 protein. The sample has under 100,000 distinct CDR3 sequences, around 65% seen once. This CDR3 is built from 15 residues. From germline, CDR1 is SQVTM and CDR2 ANQGSEA. Trimming shortened V by 6 bases and J by 1 base, and 19 bases separated the two germline ends. The chain joins TRBV29-1 to TRBJ2-7; D is unresolved. Sequenced sample: lung tumor tissue. The sequence was collected from a woman aged 70-85 years with non-small cell lung cancer. CDR3 region: CSVTLVRRTSYEQYF. The CDR3 region has the DNA TGCAGCGTGACCCTAGTTCGGAGAACGTCCTACGAGCAGTACTTC.